This paragraph reports one T cell receptor (beta chain). Its antigen is unidentified. Terminally differentiated effector memory CD45RA+ cells were excluded from the naive CD8 cells, which were CD45RO-negative and positively selected for CCR7. Some 27,000 T cell genomes, or about 190 ng DNA, went into the sorted-subset replicate PCRs. TCRdb's copy holds only in-frame clones and misses some; the assay was immunoSEQ multiplex PCR. The table lists 800,000 or so clones, roughly 96% of them singletons, with less than 0.25% in the top ten. Germline CDR1 reads MDHEN; CDR2 reads SYDVKM. V shed 8 bases and J 0 bases; nucleotides not matched to a gene: 11. The CDR3 is 18 amino acids. The data originate from a study of shared clonotypes between healthy human individuals. General observations from the study: Donors were few, which limited the genetic and exposure-history diversity represented. Generation probability values for non-shared clonotypes were lower than those for clonotypes shared by all four donors.

The sequenced material came from naive CD8+ T cells sorted from blood. The sequence was collected from a young man in good health. The chain combines TRBV28 with TRBJ2-6; 9 bases match TRBD1. The DNA for the CDR3 is TGTGCCAGCGGCCGACCGGGACAGGGAACCTCTGGGGCCAACGTCCTGACTTTC. Translated, it gives CASGRPGQGTSGANVLTF.